Presented here are 14 T cell receptor beta chains from one specimen sequenced in a study of shared T cell receptors in the human thymus. Using immunoSEQ multiplex PCR, the repertoire was profiled, and TCRdb retains in-frame clones only, with some absent. The data hold hundreds of thousands of clones, with 70% to 90% observed a single time. These data also formed part of another study, on human thymus T cells.

The sequenced sample consisted of thymocytes. The source is a boy under two years old with a congenital heart defect.

This clone has a handful of counts. The chain recombines TRBV11-2 with TRBJ2-1, with 11 bases fitting TRBD2. The germline V gene has CDR1 SGHAT and CDR2 FQNNGV. CDR3 size: 18 residues. The V segment lost 5 bases and the J segment 4 bases; nucleotides outside the gene matches: 13. The CDR3 protein is CASSLGRSGTSGYNEQFF. CDR3 sequence (DNA): TGTGCCAGCAGCCTAGGGCGCTCCGGGACTAGCGGTTACAATGAGCAGTTCTTC.

The chain is built from TRBV9 and TRBJ1-1, with 8 nucleotides matching TRBD1. Trimming took 3 bases from V and 2 from J; bases not matched to a gene: 12. Germline V gene data show CDR1 as SGDLS and CDR2 as YYNGEE. The CDR3 totals 17 residues. The CDR3 loop reads CASSAETAGGRNTEAFF. The CDR3 DNA reads TGTGCCAGCAGCGCAGAAACCGCAGGGGGCCGAAACACTGAAGCTTTCTTT.

The rearrangement uses TRBV18 and TRBJ1-4, with 7 bases that match TRBD1. Germline V lookup: CDR1 KGHSH, CDR2 LQKENI. V trimming: 1 base; J trimming: 10 bases; junction bases outside the gene matches: 12. This CDR3 contains 16 residues. CDR3 residues: CASSPRGDRAIPKLFF. CDR3 in DNA: TGTGCCAGCTCACCACGGGGCGACAGGGCTATCCCAAAACTGTTTTTT.

This clone was recorded once. The CDR3 DNA is TGTGCTAGTGGTTTGGTACGGGAGCGGGGAGATACGCAGTATTTT. Protein: CASGLVRERGDTQYF. The rearrangement links TRBV12-5 to TRBJ2-3, with 7 bases identical to TRBD2. Germline V gives CDR1 LGHNT, CDR2 FRNRAP. The CDR3 sequence is 15 residues long. Losses at the gene ends were 0 bases for V and 5 bases for J; bases not matched to a gene: 5.

This chain links TRBV11-2 with TRBJ2-7; TRBD2 agrees at 9 bases. CDR3 size: 19 residues. Germline V CDR1 and CDR2: SGHAT, FQNNGV. The V gene end was trimmed by 2 bases and the J gene end by 6 bases; junction bases not matched to a gene: 20. This chain's CDR3 is CASSLSNRGSGGTPTEQYF. CDR3 nucleotide sequence: TGTGCCAGCAGCTTAAGTAATCGCGGAAGCGGGGGGACTCCTACCGAGCAGTACTTC.

Only a few counts were recorded for this clone. The chain uses TRBV6-4 and TRBJ1-4; 7 positions match TRBD1. This CDR3 is 14 amino acids long. Germline lookup yields CDR1 MRHNA and CDR2 SNTAGT. V dropped 6 bases and J dropped 8; count of bases not matched to a gene: 9. The CDR3 spells CASSPDRAGEKLFF. The CDR3 nucleotides are TGTGCCAGCAGCCCCGACAGGGCGGGAGAAAAACTGTTTTTT.

The chain combines TRBV7-2 with TRBJ2-7; 10 bases align to TRBD2. Germline V gives CDR1 SGHTA, CDR2 FQGNSA. Trimming cost V 1 base and J 5 bases; bases outside gene matches: 5. This CDR3 comprises 15 residues. The CDR3 reads CASSLGLLAGDEQYF. The CDR3 region has the DNA TGTGCCAGCAGCTTAGGTCTGCTAGCGGGAGACGAGCAGTACTTC.

This rearrangement joins TRBV27 to TRBJ1-6; no clear D gene. Germline CDR1 MNHEY, CDR2 SMNVEV (reference sequence). The V end was cut by 0 bases, the J end by 7 bases, with 16 bases between. This CDR3 has 17 residues. This CDR3 reads CASSLSAVPTGNSPLHF. The CDR3 nucleotides read TGTGCCAGCAGTTTATCAGCAGTCCCGACTGGGAATTCACCCCTCCACTTT.

In its sample, this clone was seen once. CDR3 region: CASSLKAAGGDWAQYF. The CDR3 DNA follows: TGCGCCAGCAGCTTGAAAGCGGCGGGGGGGGATTGGGCGCAGTATTTT. The chain is built from TRBV5-1 and TRBJ2-3; 9 nucleotides align to TRBD2. V lost 1 base and J lost 10; bases outside the gene matches: 13. CDR3 length: 16 amino acids. CDR1 is SGHRS, CDR2 YFSETQ, per germline.

CDR3 residues: CASSLTRTSGTYEQYF. The CDR3 DNA reads TGTGCCAGCAGTTTAACCCGGACTAGCGGGACCTACGAGCAGTACTTC. The rearrangement links TRBV27 to TRBJ2-7; 12 bases align to TRBD2. Trimming cost V 2 bases and J 2 bases; bases outside gene matches: 4. The CDR3 loop spans 16 amino acids. Germline lookup yields CDR1 MNHEY and CDR2 SMNVEV (reference sequence).

The CDR3, as DNA: TGTGCCACCAGCAGAGGGCAGAATAACTATGGCTACACCTTC. Translated: CATSRGQNNYGYTF. The V and J genes are TRBV15 and TRBJ1-2; D gene unclear. The CDR3 is made up of 14 amino acids. Germline V gene lookup returns CDR1 LNHNV and CDR2 YYDKDF (reference sequence). The V end lost 1 base, the J end lost 1 base, and 7 bases lay between the germline ends. Based on the CDR3 plus reference TRBV15 and TRBJ1-2, the full variable domain is DAMVIQNPRYQVTQFGKPVTLSCSQTLNHNVMYWYQQKSSQAPKLLFHYYDKDFNNEADTPDNFQSRRPNTSFCFLDIRSPGLGDTAMYLCATSRGQNNYGYTFGSGTRLTVV.

This sequence joins TRBV4-1 and TRBJ1-1; D possibly corresponds to TRBD1 (6 bases). This CDR3 spans 15 amino acids. With 1 base removed from V and 3 bases from J, the gap between germline ends came to 12 bases. Germline V gene sequence: CDR1 MGHRA, CDR2 YSYEKL. For the CDR3, the DNA is TGCGCCAGCAGCCAAGCCGGGACACCCGACACTGAAGCTTTCTTT. Protein sequence: CASSQAGTPDTEAFF.

This sequence joins TRBV30 and TRBJ2-2; the D gene is possibly TRBD1 (6 bases). CDR1 GTSNPN and CDR2 SVGIG come from the germline V gene (reference sequence). This CDR3 has 14 residues. The V end was cut by 2 bases, the J end by 1 base, with 8 bases between. The CDR3 nucleotides read TGTGCCTGGAGTTGGGGACAGAACACCGGGGAGCTGTTTTTT. This codes for CAWSWGQNTGELFF.

This clone was found once. This chain links TRBV5-1 with TRBJ2-2; the D gene is possibly TRBD1 (6 bases). The V gene lost 9 bases and the J gene lost 2 bases, with 26 bases spanning the gap. The CDR3 is 18 amino acids. CDR1 and CDR2 from the germline V gene are SGHRS and YFSETQ. CDR3 DNA: TGCGCCACCGGGACATACCCCCCAACGGTAGGCAACACCGGGGAGCTGTTTTTT. This codes for CATGTYPPTVGNTGELFF.